One and the same sample provided the 23 T cell receptor beta chains below, sequenced in a study of cytomegalovirus exposure and HLA in healthy donors. The PCR employed 60 Vbeta primers together with 13 Jbeta primers. Sequencing was performed with immunoSEQ multiplex PCR; in TCRdb, only in-frame clones are kept and a portion is missing. The sample includes around 100,000 clones, 70% to 80% of them seen just once. The sample was PBMCs. These TCRs come from a woman in her late teens or twenties in good health and CMV-seropositive.

This clone showed up many times. This chain uses TRBV19 with TRBJ1-4; D gene unclear. This CDR3 has 13 residues. The V and J ends lost 6 bases and 4 bases respectively, with 9 bases between them. Germline V gene sequence: CDR1 LNHDA, CDR2 SQIVND (reference sequence). CDR3 in amino acids: CASSQAFNEKLFF. As DNA, the CDR3 is TGTGCCAGTAGCCAAGCATTTAATGAAAAACTGTTTTTT.

The rearrangement uses TRBV29-1 and TRBJ2-7; TRBD2 matches 14 bases. V lost 4 bases to trimming and J lost 1 base; unmatched junction nucleotides: 6. The CDR3 consists of 16 residues. The germline V gene encodes CDR1 SQVTM and CDR2 ANQGSEA. The CDR3 DNA is TGCAGCGTTGCGGGACTAGCGGGAGTGTCGTCCTACGAGCAGTACTTC. Protein: CSVAGLAGVSSYEQYF.

This chain uses TRBV19 with TRBJ2-4, with D possibly TRBD2 on 6 matching bases. The CDR3 has 16 amino acids. CDR1 is LNHDA and CDR2 is SQIVND in the germline V gene (reference sequence). The V end lost 6 bases, the J end lost 0 bases, and 15 bases lay between the germline ends. The CDR3 spells CASSLGGFGAKNIQYF. Here the CDR3 DNA reads TGTGCCAGTAGCCTGGGGGGATTTGGAGCCAAAAACATTCAGTACTTC.

The chain uses TRBV15 and TRBJ2-5, with a tentative D call TRBD2 (5 bases). The CDR3 sequence is 15 residues long. Germline V gene data show CDR1 as LNHNV and CDR2 as YYDKDF (reference sequence). V was pared by 0 bases and J by 2 bases, with 10 bases between. The CDR3 region has the DNA TGTGCCACCAGCAGAGATCGGGGAGAACAAGAGACCCAGTACTTC. It is translated as CATSRDRGEQETQYF.

In its sample, this clone was seen a few times. The chain combines TRBV7-6 with TRBJ1-5; D is possibly TRBD1 (5 bases). The CDR3 loop spans 13 amino acids. V lost 1 base and J 4 bases, leaving 5 bases between the germline ends. Germline loops: CDR1 SGHVS, CDR2 FNYEAQ. The CDR3 DNA reads as TGTGCCAGCAGCTTAGGACAGAATCAGCCCCAGCATTTT. The encoded protein is CASSLGQNQPQHF.

The V call is TRBV29-1, the J call TRBJ2-3, with unresolved D. V was cut by 7 bases and J by 4 bases, with 3 bases left in between. Germline V CDR1 and CDR2: SQVTM, ANQGSEA. This CDR3 contains 9 residues. The CDR3 DNA is TGCAGCGCCTCAGATACGCAGTATTTT. It yields the protein CSASDTQYF.

This clone was seen a single time. The V gene is TRBV7-3, the J gene TRBJ2-2, with D uncertain. CDR1 and CDR2 from the germline V gene are SGHTA and FQGTGA. This CDR3 region has 15 residues. Trimming removed 0 bases at V and 5 bases at J, with 10 bases between. The CDR3: CASSLTSTATGELFF. In DNA form, the CDR3 reads TGTGCCAGCAGCTTAACCTCTACAGCTACCGGGGAGCTGTTTTTT.

The V and J genes are TRBV27 and TRBJ2-5, with a tentative D call TRBD1 (6 bases). Trimming removed 4 bases from V and 6 bases from J, with 12 bases in between. Germline-derived CDR1 and CDR2 are MNHEY and SMNVEV (reference sequence). This CDR3 contains 13 residues. CDR3 in amino acids: CASSSTGWQTQYF. DNA for the CDR3: TGTGCCAGCAGTTCCACAGGGTGGCAGACCCAGTACTTC.

The rearrangement joins TRBV4-2 to TRBJ2-7; 8 nucleotides line up with TRBD1. The germline V gene has CDR1 LGHNA and CDR2 YNFKEQ. V lost 1 base, J lost 6 bases, and 2 bases stayed unmatched. The CDR3 loop spans 13 amino acids. CDR3 sequence reads: CASSQGQGSEQYF. The CDR3 DNA follows: TGTGCCAGCAGCCAAGGACAGGGGAGCGAGCAGTACTTC.

The chain carries TRBV6-6 and TRBJ2-5; D is ambiguous. The CDR3 runs 12 residues. CDR1 MNHNY and CDR2 SVGAGI come from the germline V gene (reference sequence). Trimming shortened V by 2 bases and J by 5 bases, and 6 bases separated the two germline ends. The CDR3 nucleotides read TGTGCCAGCAGTTACGCGAGGGAGACCCAGTACTTC. Residues: CASSYARETQYF.

CDR3 in amino acids: CASSLAVGGSSYNEQFF. The CDR3 bases are TGTGCCAGCAGCTTAGCGGTTGGAGGGTCCTCCTACAATGAGCAGTTCTTC. The rearrangement uses TRBV7-8 and TRBJ2-1; TRBD2 might be the D (6 bases). Between the trimmed V and J ends, which lost 0 bases and 0 bases, there was a span of 12 bases. Germline-derived CDR1 and CDR2 are SGHVS and FQNEAQ. The CDR3 is 17 amino acids.

The chain couples TRBV11-2 to TRBJ2-7; TRBD2 agrees at 12 bases. Losses at the gene ends were 5 bases for V and 4 bases for J; bases not matched to a gene: 9. The CDR3 has 16 amino acids. From germline, CDR1 is SGHAT and CDR2 FQNNGV. The CDR3, as DNA: TGTGCCAGCAGCCTCCGACTAGCGGGAGAAATATACGAGCAGTACTTC. Translated: CASSLRLAGEIYEQYF.

This clone was recorded only once. The V call is TRBV18, the J call TRBJ2-5; TRBD2 is a possible D gene (5 bases). The DNA end is a closer match to TRBJ2-7, so the J assignment may be wrong. Germline CDR1 KGHSH, CDR2 LQKENI. The CDR3 has 14 amino acids. CDR3 protein: CASSPGESSYEQYF. In DNA form, the CDR3 reads TGTGCCAGCTCACCAGGGGAGAGCTCCTACGAGCAGTACTTC.

This clone was found once. This chain links TRBV6-4 with TRBJ2-1, with a weak D call TRBD1 (5 bases). Per germline, CDR1 MRHNA and CDR2 SNTAGT. The length of the CDR3 is 13 residues. V lost 1 base and J 6 bases, leaving 7 bases between the germline ends. The DNA for the CDR3 is TGTGCCAGCAGTGACTTCGACAGCAATGAGCAGTTCTTC. Amino acid sequence: CASSDFDSNEQFF.

This chain joins TRBV27 and TRBJ2-2; D gene uncertain. The V gene lost 6 bases and the J gene lost 3 bases, with 14 bases spanning the gap. The CDR3 length is 15 residues. CDR1 is MNHEY, CDR2 SMNVEV, per germline (reference sequence). CDR3 sequence: CASRIGVSDTGELFF. The CDR3 DNA is TGTGCCAGCAGGATTGGAGTATCGGACACCGGGGAGCTGTTTTTT.

This clone was seen once. The V call is TRBV9, the J call TRBJ2-4, with TRBD1 as a possible D gene (5 bases). The CDR3 consists of 15 residues. Trimming stripped 2 bases from V and 0 bases from J, with 9 bases between. Germline-derived CDR1 and CDR2 are SGDLS and YYNGEE. The CDR3 DNA reads TGTGCCAGCAGCGTCGGACATCTAGCCAAAAACATTCAGTACTTC. Its translation: CASSVGHLAKNIQYF.

The CDR3 DNA follows: TGTGCCAGCAGTTCAGGGGGCTATGGCTACACCTTC. Its translation: CASSSGGYGYTF. The chain employs TRBV28 and TRBJ1-2; 7 bases are a match to TRBD1. The CDR3 runs to 12 residues. Unmatched junction bases numbered 0, after V lost 4 bases and J lost 4 bases. Per germline, CDR1 MDHEN and CDR2 SYDVKM.

In DNA form, the CDR3 reads TGTGCCTGGAGCGAATCAGGACAGGGAAAGGGAGAGACCCAGTACTTC. This gives the protein CAWSESGQGKGETQYF. The rearrangement links TRBV30 to TRBJ2-5; 8 bases are a match to TRBD1. V dropped 3 bases and J dropped 4; count of bases not matched to a gene: 13. The CDR3 is made up of 16 amino acids. Germline CDR1 is GTSNPN and CDR2 is SVGIG (reference sequence).

The V and J genes are TRBV7-3 and TRBJ2-7, with D uncertain. The CDR3 totals 15 residues. Deletions cut 1 base from V and 2 bases from J, with 12 bases between. The germline V gene has CDR1 SGHTA and CDR2 FQGTGA. The CDR3 nucleotides are TGTGCCAGCAGCTTAAACGGTGCCCCGACCTACGAGCAGTACTTC. The encoded protein is CASSLNGAPTYEQYF.

This chain uses TRBV30 with TRBJ2-1, with D uncertain. With 5 bases removed from V and 3 bases from J, the gap between germline ends came to 14 bases. The CDR3 runs 14 residues. CDR1 and CDR2 (germline): GTSNPN, SVGIG (reference sequence). The DNA for the CDR3 is TGTGCCTGGGTCCAATTGACTGGCTACAATGAGCAGTTCTTC. It specifies CAWVQLTGYNEQFF.

The J gene is TRBJ1-1, the V gene TRBV7-8; 9 nucleotides agree with TRBD1. From germline, CDR1 is SGHVS and CDR2 FQNEAQ. Losses at the gene ends were 4 bases for V and 7 bases for J; bases not matched to a gene: 7. This CDR3 has 14 amino acids. In DNA form, the CDR3 reads TGTGCCAGCAGCTCCCGACAGGGGGGACTTGAAGCTTTCTTT. Amino acids: CASSSRQGGLEAFF.

The rearrangement joins TRBV10-3 to TRBJ2-3; 11 nucleotides align to TRBD1. The CDR3 consists of 14 residues. V was pared by 6 bases and J by 6 bases, with 5 bases of the junction left unmatched. CDR1 ENHRY and CDR2 SYGVKD come from the germline V gene. CDR3 sequence: CAIRPGQGVDTQYF. The CDR3 region has the DNA TGTGCCATCAGACCGGGACAGGGGGTGGATACGCAGTATTTT.

The chain uses TRBV30 and TRBJ2-7, with D possibly matching TRBD1 (6 bases). Trimming pared 8 bases from V and 3 bases from J, leaving 17 bases between. CDR3 length: 13 amino acids. Per the germline V gene, CDR1 is GTSNPN and CDR2 is SVGIG (reference sequence). The CDR3 DNA follows: TGTGCCCGGGACATCCCGAACAGCTACGAGCAGTACTTC. It is translated as CARDIPNSYEQYF.